Listed below are T cell receptor beta chains from one sample, sequenced in a study of cytomegalovirus exposure and HLA in healthy donors. TCRdb keeps only in-frame clones here, not all; method: immunoSEQ multiplex PCR. The repertoire has approximately 190,000 clones, over 65% of them found once; the top ten carry roughly 3.1%. The specimen was PBMCs. The source is a man aged 35 to 55 in good health and CMV-seropositive. Both conserved end residues are part of each CDR3. A D gene is named only where the DNA matches it firmly. Expanded clones are given a class, and other clones once, few, many or no size at all.

TRBD1,TRBJ2-7,TRBV5-6,-,TGTGCCAGCAGCCCGGAGACCAGACAGGGTAATACGTACGAGCAGTACTTC,CASSPETRQGNTYEQYF
TRBD2,TRBJ2-7,TRBV6-6,few,TGTGCCAGCAGGGATAGGACTAGCGGGAGTAGCGAGCAGTACTTC,CASRDRTSGSSEQYF
-,TRBJ1-4,TRBV7-2,-,TGTGCCAGCAGCTTAGTCAGGGACTATAATGAAAAACTGTTTTTT,CASSLVRDYNEKLFF
TRBD2,TRBJ2-5,TRBV13,-,TGTGCCAGCAGCCCAGGAGGTAGCGGGGGTATAAGGGAGACCCAGTACTTC,CASSPGGSGGIRETQYF
TRBD1,TRBJ1-6,TRBV6-5,-,TGTGCCAGCAGTTACATGACAGGGTTATCACCCCTCCACTTT,CASSYMTGLSPLHF
-,TRBJ2-1,TRBV4-3,-,TGCGCCAGCAGCCAAGTTATCGAGGGTGAGCAGTTCTTC,CASSQVIEGEQFF
-,TRBJ2-3,TRBV4-2,-,TGTGCCAGCAGCCAAGAGGAGGGGGCGGCGGGGCAGTATTTT,CASSQEEGAAGQYF
TRBD1,TRBJ1-1,TRBV5-4,-,TGTGCCAGCAGCTTGCGGACAGGGAGGGACACTGAAGCTTTCTTT,CASSLRTGRDTEAFF
-,TRBJ2-7,TRBV6-1,-,TGTGCCTTGCGCAGCGGCTCCTACGAGCAGTACTTC,CALRSGSYEQYF
-,TRBJ2-1,TRBV15,-,TGTGCCACCAGCAGAGATAACAGTTACAATGAGCAGTTCTTC,CATSRDNSYNEQFF
-,TRBJ1-2,TRBV5-6,-,TGTGCCAGCAGCTCAGACGGGGGTTACGGCTACACCTTC,CASSSDGGYGYTF
TRBD2,TRBJ2-7,TRBV5-6,-,TGTGCCAGCAGCGGCCGATTTAGCGGGAGGGGTGAGCAGTACTTC,CASSGRFSGRGEQYF
-,TRBJ2-6,TRBV7-2,-,TGTGCCAGCAGCTTAGCAGGGGTCTCTGGGGCCAACGTCCTGACTTTC,CASSLAGVSGANVLTF
TRBD1,TRBJ1-1,TRBV4-1,-,TGCGCCAGCAGCCTAGGACAGGGGGTAGGGGACACTGAAGCTTTCTTT,CASSLGQGVGDTEAFF
-,TRBJ2-7,TRBV11-2,-,TGTGCCAGCAGCTTAGTGGGGGGAGAGGTTTATGGGCAGTACTTC,CASSLVGGEVYGQYF
TRBD1,TRBJ2-5,TRBV30,once,TGTGCCTGGAGAACCGGGACAGGGGGCCAAGAGACCCAGTACTTC,CAWRTGTGGQETQYF
TRBD1,TRBJ2-7,TRBV6-6,once,TGTGCCAGCAGAACAGGGGTTGGTAGTGCCGAGCAGTACTTC,CASRTGVGSAEQYF
TRBD2,TRBJ2-3,TRBV7-2,once,TGTGCCAGCAGCTTGTGGTCGCGGGAGACAGATACGCAGTATTTT,CASSLWSRETDTQYF
-,TRBJ2-2,TRBV5-1,-,TGCGCCAGCAGCTTGGAGAGGGCCCCCGGGGAGCTGTTTTTT,CASSLERAPGELFF
TRBD2,TRBJ2-1,TRBV4-2,-,TGTGCCAGCAGCAACGGACTAGCGAGGGACAATGAGCAGTTCTTC,CASSNGLARDNEQFF
-,TRBJ2-7,TRBV28,-,TGTGCCAGCAGCATTAGTGAGCAGCTATACGAGCGGTACTTC,CASSISEQLYERYF
TRBD1,TRBJ1-4,TRBV5-1,-,TGCGCCAGCAGCGAAACAGGGGGGAATGAAAAACTGTTTTTT,CASSETGGNEKLFF
-,TRBJ1-1,TRBV11-2,-,TGTGCCAGCAGCTTCAATCCAGGGGCTCGAACTGAAGCTTTCTTT,CASSFNPGARTEAFF
-,TRBJ1-5,TRBV10-2,-,TGCGCCAGCAGTGAGTCTGTAGGACATCTTAGCAATCAGCCCCAGCATTTT,CASSESVGHLSNQPQHF
TRBD2,TRBJ2-3,TRBV7-2,few,TGTGCCAGCAGCTTACTTTCGGGAGGGCGATCAGATACGCAGTATTTT,CASSLLSGGRSDTQYF
TRBD2,TRBJ2-3,TRBV5-4,-,TGTGCCAGCCGGCTATCGGGACTAGCGGGCACAGATACGCAGTATTTT,CASRLSGLAGTDTQYF
-,TRBJ1-1,TRBV19,few,TGTGCCAGTACTGACAGACAGAACACTGAAGCTTTCTTT,CASTDRQNTEAFF
TRBD1,TRBJ1-4,TRBV19,few,TGTGCCAGTAAATTCACCGGGACAGGGAGTGAAAAACTGTTTTTT,CASKFTGTGSEKLFF
-,TRBJ1-5,TRBV6-1,-,TGTGCCAGCAGTGTACAAATAACGCAGCCCCAGCATTTT,CASSVQITQPQHF
-,TRBJ1-2,TRBV6-1,-,TGTGCCTCGACCCCGGGGGTTCGCTATGGCTACACCTTC,CASTPGVRYGYTF
TRBD2,TRBJ2-3,TRBV6-1,once,TGTGCCATCAGTGGGCTAGCGGGGACCACAGATACGCAGTATTTT,CAISGLAGTTDTQYF
-,TRBJ2-3,TRBV2,-,TGTGCCAGCCGTCCCGGAACCTCTTACGGGTCAGATACGCAGTATTTT,CASRPGTSYGSDTQYF
-,TRBJ2-4,TRBV6-1,once,TGTGCCAGCAGTGAACCCGCGTTCTTGTCCCGCGCGCCGGTCGACTTC,CASSEPAFLSRAPVDF
-,TRBJ2-7,TRBV2,-,TGTGCCAGCAAACGGTTCTCCTACGAGCAGTACTTC,CASKRFSYEQYF
-,TRBJ2-5,TRBV9,once,TGTGCCAGCAGCGTAGGGACAGCACAAGAGACCCAGTACTTC,CASSVGTAQETQYF
TRBD1,TRBJ2-3,TRBV9,-,TGTGCCAGCAGCGTAGGCCCCGGGACAGTTGCAGATACGCAGTATTTT,CASSVGPGTVADTQYF
TRBD2,TRBJ2-7,TRBV7-9,once,TGTGCCAGCAGCTTAGGATTTAGTCTAGCGGGAGAATTGCAGTACTTC,CASSLGFSLAGELQYF
-,TRBJ1-3,TRBV15,-,TGTGCCACCAGCAGAGAGGCCAGCGGGACCTCTGGAAACACCATATATTTT,CATSREASGTSGNTIYF
TRBD2,TRBJ2-5,TRBV6-5,-,TGTGCCAGCAGTTATTCGGGACTAGCGGAAGAGACCCAGTACTTC,CASSYSGLAEETQYF
-,TRBJ2-7,TRBV5-1,few,TGCGCCAGCAGCTTGGCGCCACACTACGAGCAGTACTTC,CASSLAPHYEQYF
-,TRBJ1-2,TRBV7-9,-,TGTGCCGCCACGGGGATGGCAGACTATGGCTACACCTTC,CAATGMADYGYTF
-,TRBJ2-7,TRBV4-1,-,TGCGCCAGCAGCCTCCGGGACACCTCCTACGAGCAGTACTTC,CASSLRDTSYEQYF
-,TRBJ2-5,TRBV7-9,-,TGTGCCAGCAGTTACGGCGGGGGCCTGGGAGAGACCCAGTACTTC,CASSYGGGLGETQYF
-,TRBJ2-3,TRBV7-2,once,TGTGCCAGCAGCTTAGGGTCGGGACACCCGCGGGTTGGAGATACGCAGTATTTT,CASSLGSGHPRVGDTQYF
-,TRBJ1-4,TRBV5-4,-,TGTGCCAGCAGCTTGGGGACACAGGATGAAAAACTGTTTTTT,CASSLGTQDEKLFF
TRBD1,TRBJ1-5,TRBV7-9,once,TGTGCCAGCAGCTACTACGGGGGGACAGGGCATCAGCCCCAGCATTTT,CASSYYGGTGHQPQHF
-,TRBJ2-3,TRBV15,-,TGTGCCACCAGCAGAGATATCAGTCGCACAGATACGCAGTATTTT,CATSRDISRTDTQYF
TRBD2,TRBJ2-1,TRBV6-5,-,TGTGCCAGCAGATCTCCCAGCGGGAACGAGCAGTTCTTC,CASRSPSGNEQFF
-,TRBJ2-3,TRBV10-3,-,TGTGCCATCAGTGAATTCAGGGGAGACACAGATACGCAGTATTTT,CAISEFRGDTDTQYF
TRBD1,TRBJ1-5,TRBV2,-,TGTGCCAGCAGGAAACAGGGGGGGGGTGGGGAGCCCCAGCATTTT,CASRKQGGGGEPQHF
TRBD1,TRBJ2-7,TRBV18,-,TGTGCCAGCTCACCACTGCCGGGACAGGGTTACGAGCAGTACTTC,CASSPLPGQGYEQYF
-,TRBJ2-1,TRBV5-8,-,TGTGCCAGCAGCTTGGACAGGGAGTTTAGGCACGATAAGCAGTTCTTC,CASSLDREFRHDKQFF
TRBD1,TRBJ1-4,TRBV6-1,-,TGTGCCAGCAGTGGAGGAGGGGACAGGCTAGAACTGCGCGGTAAACTGTTTTTT,CASSGGGDRLELRGKLFF
-,TRBJ1-1,TRBV6-6,once,TGTGCCAGCAGTACACAGGGCACTGAAGCTTTCTTT,CASSTQGTEAFF
-,TRBJ2-2,TRBV10-3,once,TGTGCCATCAGTGAGTCGGCCAGGGCGAACACCGGGGAGCTGTTTTTT,CAISESARANTGELFF